This paragraph reports one T cell receptor beta chain. Its antigen is as yet unknown. This sample was taken from a study of beta chain features in type 1 diabetes. The CDR3 loop spans 17 amino acids. Germline V gene data show CDR1 as WSHSY and CDR2 as SAAADI. Trimming pared 5 bases from V and 0 bases from J, leaving 14 bases between. Sequenced material consisted of expressed TCRB transcripts (all of the isolated RNA was reverse transcribed). TCRdb's copy holds only in-frame clones and misses some; the assay was immunoSEQ multiplex PCR. This table has 150,000 to 200,000 clones, 9% to 10% appearing once. Study observations and caveats: Whether HLA type influences TCRB rearrangement remained unresolved here. TCRB CDR3 length was moderately but significantly reduced in all four CD4+ subsets of Type 1 diabetes patients. Lower insertion and higher deletion counts appeared at VDJ junctions in type 1 diabetes patients.

The sequence was collected from a young woman with type 1 diabetes. Sequencing was performed on central memory CD4+ T cells from blood. This rearrangement joins TRBV10-2 to TRBJ2-6; no definite D call. The CDR3, as DNA: TGCGCCAGCAGTCCGGCTTGGTCGGGCTCTGGGGCCAACGTCCTGACTTTC. It specifies CASSPAWSGSGANVLTF.